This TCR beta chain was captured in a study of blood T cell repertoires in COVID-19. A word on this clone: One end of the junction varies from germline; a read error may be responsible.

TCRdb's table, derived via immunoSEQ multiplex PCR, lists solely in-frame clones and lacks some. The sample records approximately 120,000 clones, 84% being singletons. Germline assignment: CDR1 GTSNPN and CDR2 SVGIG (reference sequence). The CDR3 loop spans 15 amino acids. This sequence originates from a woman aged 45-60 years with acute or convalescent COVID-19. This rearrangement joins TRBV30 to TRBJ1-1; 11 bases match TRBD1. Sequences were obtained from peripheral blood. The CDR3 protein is CAWTPWDRGNSEAFF. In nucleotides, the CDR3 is TGTGCCTGGACCCCTTGGGACAGGGGGAACAGTGAAGCTTTCTTT.